This T cell receptor beta chain was obtained from a study of CD8+ T cells in alopecia areata. Trimming stripped 3 bases from V and 5 bases from J, with 13 bases between. The CDR3 sequence is 13 residues long. Germline CDR1 and CDR2: SQVTM and ANQGSEA. It was from PBMCs that CD4+ and CD8+ T cells were sorted. Investigators isolated RNA and reverse transcribed it into cDNA to act as the sequencing template. TCRdb keeps only in-frame clones here, not all; method: immunoSEQ multiplex PCR. Here the sample spans approximately 180,000 clones, roughly 63% being singletons. Sequencing was performed on CD4+ T cells sorted from blood, taken at week 0. The rearrangement links TRBV29-1 to TRBJ2-5; D might be TRBD1 or TRBD2, each matching 6 bases. The TCR originated in a human donor with alopecia areata. The CDR3 region is CSVDSGGEETQYF. In nucleotides, the CDR3 is TGCAGCGTTGATTCCGGGGGCGAGGAGACCCAGTACTTC.